The 16 T cell receptor beta chains in this list originate from one sample, sequenced in a study of cytomegalovirus exposure and HLA in healthy donors. Primers included in the PCR were 60 Vbeta and 13 Jbeta primers. The protocol was immunoSEQ multiplex PCR, while the TCRdb copy is restricted to in-frame clones and leaves out a portion. The data contain around 150,000 clones, 70% to 80% of them singletons. What was sequenced was PBMCs. These receptors were taken from a man younger than 30 in good health and CMV-seropositive.

The rearrangement links TRBV4-3 to TRBJ2-7; D might be TRBD1 (5 bases). Trimming cost V 0 bases and J 0 bases, with 15 bases left between them. The germline gives CDR1 LGHNA, CDR2 YSLEER. This CDR3 comprises 17 residues. For the CDR3, the DNA is TGCGCCAGCAGCCAAGATCGGCAGGGTTCGATCTCCTACGAGCAGTACTTC. Its protein is CASSQDRQGSISYEQYF.

The chain recombines TRBV25-1 with TRBJ1-1; no clear D. Germline V gene lookup returns CDR1 MGHDK and CDR2 SYGVNS. The CDR3 consists of 11 residues. The V end lost 3 bases, the J end lost 8 bases, and 7 bases lay between the germline ends. The CDR3 DNA reads TGTGCCAGCAGTGACCCAGGCGAAGCTTTCTTT. Its translation: CASSDPGEAFF. The variable domain in full, completed from reference TRBV25-1 and TRBJ1-1, reads EADIYQTPRYLVIGTGKKITLECSQTMGHDKMYWYQQDPGMELHLIHYSYGVNSTEKGDLSSESTVSRIRTEHFPLTLESARPSHTSQYLCASSDPGEAFFGQGTRLTVV.

The V call is TRBV4-3, the J call TRBJ2-1; TRBD2 matches at 7 bases. The V gene's germline CDR1 is LGHNA and CDR2 YSLEER. V shed 0 bases, J shed 6 bases, and the junction held 8 bases outside the gene matches. The CDR3 contains 16 residues. The CDR3 protein is CASSQDRLAVFNEQFF. The CDR3 DNA is TGCGCCAGCAGCCAAGACAGGCTAGCGGTTTTCAATGAGCAGTTCTTC.

The CDR3 here is CASSRDGSPLHF. The CDR3 nucleotides are TGTGCCAGCAGTAGAGATGGTTCACCCCTCCACTTT. The chain employs TRBV9 and TRBJ1-6; D gene unclear. The CDR3 has 12 amino acids. Germline CDR1 and CDR2: SGDLS and YYNGEE. With 5 bases removed from V and 9 bases from J, the gap between germline ends came to 9 bases.

V and J are TRBV4-1 and TRBJ2-2, with D possibly TRBD1 on 6 matching bases. The CDR3 runs 14 residues. Germline V gene lookup returns CDR1 MGHRA and CDR2 YSYEKL. Trimming removed 2 bases from V and 5 bases from J, with 9 bases in between. The CDR3 is CASSQTQGTGELFF. DNA of the CDR3: TGCGCCAGCAGCCAAACACAGGGTACCGGGGAGCTGTTTTTT.

The V and J genes are TRBV7-2 and TRBJ2-7; D is unclear. V lost 5 bases and J 6 bases, leaving 14 bases between the germline ends. The V gene's germline CDR1 is SGHTA and CDR2 FQGNSA. The CDR3 runs to 13 residues. The CDR3 DNA sequence: TGTGCCAGCAGCCGCCGCTGGCCCCCCGAGCAGTACTTC. Its protein product is CASSRRWPPEQYF.

The chain joins TRBV9 to TRBJ2-3, with 12 nucleotides matching TRBD2. The V segment lost 3 bases and the J segment 1 base; nucleotides outside the gene matches: 9. The CDR3 is 18 residues long. The germline gives CDR1 SGDLS, CDR2 YYNGEE. This CDR3 is CASSERTSGTLGTDTQYF. The CDR3 DNA sequence: TGTGCCAGCAGCGAGCGGACTAGCGGGACGCTTGGCACAGATACGCAGTATTTT. Combining the CDR3 with reference TRBV9 and TRBJ2-3 gives the whole variable domain DSGVTQTPKHLITATGQRVTLRCSPRSGDLSVYWYQQSLDQGLQFLIQYYNGEERAKGNILERFSAQQFPDLHSELNLSSLELGDSALYFCASSERTSGTLGTDTQYFGPGTRLTVL.

In its sample, this clone was seen once. Because it lacks the conserved phenylalanine or tryptophan at the end, this CDR3 is likely a read error. The chain joins TRBV2 to TRBJ1-6, with D tentatively TRBD1 (6 bases). This CDR3 is 15 amino acids long. Trimming took 3 bases from V and 7 from J, leaving 13 bases between them. Per the germline V gene, CDR1 is SNHLY and CDR2 is FYNNEI. CDR3 DNA sequence: TGTGCCAGCAGTGATGAGGGGACACGGAATTCACCCCTCCACCTT. Translation: CASSDEGTRNSPLHL.

The genes are TRBV5-1 and TRBJ2-7, with D tentatively TRBD2 (6 bases). CDR3 size: 17 residues. Trimming cost V 0 bases and J 6 bases, with 22 bases left between them. Germline-derived CDR1 and CDR2 are SGHRS and YFSETQ. CDR3 nucleotides: TGCGCCAGCAGCTTGGATAATGGCGGGACGTTCTTGAGCGAGCAGTACTTC. It translates to CASSLDNGGTFLSEQYF.

The chain couples TRBV14 to TRBJ1-5; no clear D gene. Trimming took off 4 bases at V and 6 bases at J, with 10 bases between the two ends. CDR3 length: 13 residues. Looked up from germline, CDR1 is SGHDN and CDR2 is FVKESK. The CDR3 coding sequence is TGTGCCAGCAGCCTAAGCGCAACTCAGCCCCAGCATTTT. The encoded protein is CASSLSATQPQHF.

The J gene is TRBJ1-2, the V gene TRBV4-1; TRBD1 agrees at 7 bases. Germline V gene data show CDR1 as MGHRA and CDR2 as YSYEKL. V was pared by 3 bases and J by 2 bases, with 9 bases of the junction left unmatched. The CDR3 is made up of 16 amino acids. CDR3 bases: TGCGCCAGCAGCCATCCGGGACAGCGACCGAACTATGGCTACACCTTC. Amino acid sequence: CASSHPGQRPNYGYTF.

This chain joins TRBV6-5 and TRBJ2-7; no reliable D call. This CDR3 contains 14 residues. Germline lookup yields CDR1 MNHEY and CDR2 SVGAGI. V gave up 1 base and J gave up 5 bases, with 12 bases separating them. The CDR3: CASSYYRVPDEQYF. In DNA form, the CDR3 reads TGTGCCAGCAGTTACTACCGGGTTCCCGACGAGCAGTACTTC.

The genes are TRBV6-5 and TRBJ2-1; no firm D call. The CDR3 is 16 amino acids. Between the trimmed V and J ends, which lost 1 base and 0 bases, there was a span of 10 bases. Germline CDR1 and CDR2: MNHEY and SVGAGI. CDR3 nucleotides: TGTGCCAGCAGTTACTTCCCTAGGAGCTCCTACAATGAGCAGTTCTTC. Its translation: CASSYFPRSSYNEQFF.

This chain links TRBV19 with TRBJ2-7, with D possibly TRBD1 on 6 matching bases. The CDR3 sequence is 14 residues long. V dropped 9 bases and J dropped 0 bases, with 15 bases sitting between them. Germline V lookup: CDR1 LNHDA, CDR2 SQIVND (reference sequence). CDR3 in amino acids: CASQSGVGSYEQYF. For the CDR3, the DNA is TGTGCCAGCCAATCAGGGGTGGGCTCCTACGAGCAGTACTTC.

The rearrangement uses TRBV19 and TRBJ1-1; D remains ambiguous. The CDR3 totals 13 residues. The germline V gene encodes CDR1 LNHDA and CDR2 SQIVND (reference sequence). Trimming stripped 4 bases from V and 1 base from J, with 7 bases between. The CDR3 DNA follows: TGTGCCAGTAGTACCTCCCCGAACACTGAAGCTTTCTTT. Protein sequence: CASSTSPNTEAFF. Using reference TRBV19 and TRBJ1-1 for the parts outside the CDR3, the full variable domain is DGGITQSPKYLFRKEGQNVTLSCEQNLNHDAMYWYRQDPGQGLRLIYYSQIVNDFQKGDIAEGYSVSREKKESFPLTVTSAQKNPTAFYLCASSTSPNTEAFFGQGTRLTVV.

V is TRBV30 and J is TRBJ2-5, with 9 bases aligning to TRBD2. The CDR3 has 14 residues. The V gene's germline CDR1 is GTSNPN and CDR2 SVGIG (reference sequence). J gave up 5 bases and V 0 bases, and 4 bases lay outside the gene matches. Here the CDR3 reads CAWSVTSGGETQYF. The CDR3, as DNA: TGTGCCTGGAGTGTGACTAGCGGCGGCGAGACCCAGTACTTC.